The present entry profiles one T cell receptor (beta chain) with its context. Its antigen remains unidentified. The input lacks base qualities; no much larger clone sits a single base away. V and J are truncated by 1 base and 6 bases respectively, leaving an intervening sequence of 14 bases. The CDR3 runs 15 amino acids, cysteine and phenylalanine included. Only the CDR3 region is kept as DNA, spanning 45 bases read in frame from base 1. The germline V gene specifies SGHTS as CDR1 and YDEGEE as CDR2. What this sample's time point label stands for: pretreatment peripheral blood. The cohort included 29 patients with locally advanced or metastatic urothelial carcinoma who were treated at Memorial Sloan Kettering on a trial protocol. Peripheral blood mononuclear cells were collected pretreatment and during treatment, with between 1 and 8 total time points per patient. The Qiagen DNeasy Blood extraction kit was used to purify genomic DNA from total PBMCs and tumor samples. PBMCs were collected pretreatment and during treatment, and were isolated and stored as previously described.

This sample was included in a study of PD-L1 blockade in urothelial cancer (dated by TCRdb to 2016 to 2017). Looking at the study overall: Therapy was started in the mid-2010s for all patients, and atezolizumab 1,200 mg was administered intravenously every 3 weeks. About 90% of the roughly 29 patients were identified as males with urothelial cancer of bladder origin, and a prior smoking history was reported by 18 of 29 patients. Patients had an ECOG performance status of 0 or 1 and had received between 0 and 3 prior chemotherapy regimens. Blood samples were analyzed at 3 weeks after treatment start (second dose) and at 6 weeks after treatment start. Blood samples gave a median of about 140,000 T cells and approximately 81,000 unique TCRs, with a median clonality of approximately 0.078. The study, an exploratory multi-omic analysis, examined somatic, immune and clinical correlates of response to PD-L1 blockade with atezolizumab in urothelial cancer. Pretreatment tumor samples, along with matched peripheral blood serially collected before and after atezolizumab treatment, were subjected to TCR sequencing. Durable clinical benefit was defined as progression-free survival longer than 6 months, and TCR features were also tested against progression-free and overall survival. In the same patients, pretreatment tumors underwent whole exome sequencing and RNA sequencing in addition to TCR sequencing. Roughly 9 patients reached durable clinical benefit, while 20 patients did not. Pretreatment blood TCR-seq was available for twenty-nine patients, at least one posttreatment blood collection was obtained for 24 patients, and tumor TCR-seq was available for 24 patients. What the study reported, not specific to this receptor: At 3 weeks after the start of treatment, tumor-associated TCR clones in peripheral blood had expanded more in patients with durable benefit (n ≈ 20, p = 0.022). Because the sample size was small (n of about 29) and many exploratory analyses were performed, the results are intended to be hypothesis-generating. A pretreatment peripheral blood TCR clonality below the median was linked to improved progression-free and overall survival.

Synthetic TCR analog templates were spiked into each PCR to estimate absolute template abundance from read counts. TCRbeta CDR3 regions were amplified from genomic DNA with bias-controlled V and J gene primers using the immunoSEQ assay. Sequencing of rearranged TCRbeta segments was done at approximately 20X coverage. As for the original processing: Sequencing errors were corrected by clustering, and CDR3s were annotated against IMGT so that V, D and J genes could be assigned. Downstream analyses used only productive TCRbeta rearrangements and left out out-of-frame or stop-codon sequences. To compute clonality, Shannon entropy was normalized by the log of the number of unique productive sequences and then subtracted from one. Fisher's exact test with Benjamini-Hochberg correction, using a cutoff of adjusted p below 0.01, was how clones that differed between time points or between blood and tumor were identified. The table comes from immuneACCESS by way of TCRdb, which keeps in-frame sequences with V and J called. Part of the clones is missing from these tables; in studies checked, under half for an unresolved V gene and the rest for unknown reasons. V and J calls and clone size come straight from that table; D and trimming were deduced from the DNA. Within this sample are approximately 47,000 clones, with approximately 85% of them counted one time only. The top ten clonotypes cover 1.5% to 2% of the sample.

The clonotype originates from a man aged 50 or older with urothelial cancer. This chain is built from TRBV5-8 and TRBJ1-5; the D gene is possibly TRBD1, with 5 bases matching. The sample was PBMCs, taken around atezolizumab (anti-PD-L1) treatment. The DNA is TGTGCCAGCAGCTTGCCGGGGGTTGGTTTTCAGCCCCAGCATTTT. This encodes CASSLPGVGFQPQHF.